The clone carrying this T cell receptor (beta chain) is a singleton in its sample. Its antigen is currently unknown. A much larger clone differs from this one at a single base, so this may be a read error. Total RNA and DNA came together from approximately 20-30 mg of bulk tissue without cell sorting. More than 80% viable tumor cells made up every tumor sample. Total RNA (roughly 550 ng) served as template for TCR beta cDNA synthesis primed by a constant-region primer. Library construction for TCR beta comprised three nested multiplex PCR rounds performed with slightly modified ARM-PCR. Each CDR3 protein is one row after TCRdb ran MiXCR on the multiplex PCR reads. Counted here are fewer than 75,000 distinct CDR3 sequences, around 64% occurring once; the ten biggest clones make up 40%. This entry belongs to a study of tumor-infiltrating lymphocytes in primary liver carcinoma. Study context: Those enrolled were patients of both sexes, who were aged 30 to 69 years. Study outcomes and limitations: Tumor-adjacent and tumor-blood pairs shared a smaller degree of overlap than tumor region pairs.

The sequencing sample was made of liver tumor tissue from sampling region 4. Stated subset: tumor region T4, right-lateral pole. This clonotype originated in a man between 40 and 49 years old with primary liver carcinoma and hepatitis B virus infection.

The CDR3 sequence is CASSATGTSFAGEEFF. The CDR3 DNA sequence: TGTGCCAGCAGTGCCACAGGGACTAGTTTTGCGGGTGAGGAGTTCTTC. This rearrangement joins TRBV6-1 to TRBJ2-1; TRBD2 aligns across 8 bases. Germline assignment: CDR1 MNHNS and CDR2 SASEGT. This CDR3 is 16 amino acids long.